This T cell receptor beta chain is drawn from a study of metastatic and nonmetastatic thyroid tumors. The CDR3 consists of 15 residues. Germline V gene lookup returns CDR1 MNHEY and CDR2 SMNVEV (reference sequence). Trimming cost V 7 bases and J 6 bases; bases outside gene matches: 12. No patient had received any treatment before thyroid surgery. TCRdb re-called clones from the PCR reads using MiXCR. The sample shows 50,000 to 65,000 clones, over 15% of them seen only once. This clone has a handful of counts. Source material: blood. This TCR was sampled from a female donor with papillary thyroid cancer or a benign thyroid nodule (not recorded which). Some clones in this sample may be carry-over from other donors' samples. The gene calls are TRBV27 and TRBJ2-7, with 10 bases lining up with TRBD1. The DNA of the CDR3 is TGTGCCAGCACTTTGACTAGACAGGGGGCGGGCGAGCAGTACTTC. Translating gives CASTLTRQGAGEQYF.